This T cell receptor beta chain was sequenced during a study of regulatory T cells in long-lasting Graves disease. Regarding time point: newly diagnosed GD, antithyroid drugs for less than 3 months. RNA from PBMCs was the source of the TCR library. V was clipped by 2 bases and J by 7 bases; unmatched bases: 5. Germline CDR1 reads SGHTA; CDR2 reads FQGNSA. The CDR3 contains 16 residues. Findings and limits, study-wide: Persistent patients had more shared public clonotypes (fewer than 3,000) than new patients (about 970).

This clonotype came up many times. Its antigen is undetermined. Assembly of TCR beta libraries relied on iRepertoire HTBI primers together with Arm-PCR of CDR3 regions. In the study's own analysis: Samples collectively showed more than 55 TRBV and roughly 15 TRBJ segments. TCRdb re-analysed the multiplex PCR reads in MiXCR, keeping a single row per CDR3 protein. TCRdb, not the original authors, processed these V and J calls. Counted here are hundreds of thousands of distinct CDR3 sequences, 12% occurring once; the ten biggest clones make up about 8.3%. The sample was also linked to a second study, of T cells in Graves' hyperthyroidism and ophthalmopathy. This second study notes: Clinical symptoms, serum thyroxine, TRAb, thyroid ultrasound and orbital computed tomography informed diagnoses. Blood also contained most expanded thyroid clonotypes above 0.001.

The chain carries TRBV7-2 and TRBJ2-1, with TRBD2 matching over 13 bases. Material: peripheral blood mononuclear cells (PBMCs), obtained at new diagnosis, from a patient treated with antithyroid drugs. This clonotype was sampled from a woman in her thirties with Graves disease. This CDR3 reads CASSLSPTSGRNEQFF. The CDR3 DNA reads TGTGCCAGCAGCTTATCCCCGACTAGCGGGAGGAATGAGCAGTTCTTC.